A single sample is the source of the 22 T cell receptor beta chains below, sequenced in a study of blood T cells in healthy people across ages. A second about 6 to 11 cycle PCR used barcoded and J-beta primers. TCRdb used MiXCR to reprocess the 5' RACE reads, holding one entry per CDR3 protein. There are about a million distinct CDR3 sequences in the sample; 30% to 40% occur only once, and 13% lies in the top ten. Sequenced material: blood. The receptors derive from a man aged 18 to 35 in good health.

This chain links TRBV6-2 or TRBV6-3 with TRBJ2-4; D possibly corresponds to TRBD2 (5 bases). The V end lost 5 bases, the J end lost 13 bases, and 15 bases lay between the germline ends. The CDR3 spans 12 residues. Looked up from germline, CDR1 is MNHEY and CDR2 is SVGEGT. The CDR3 loop is CASSHGYGEQYF. The CDR3 nucleotides read TGTGCCAGCAGTCACGGATATGGGGAGCAGTACTTC.

The chain combines TRBV20-1 with TRBJ2-5; D perhaps matches TRBD2 (5 bases). CDR3 length equals 14 residues. Trimming cost V 6 bases and J 0 bases, with 14 bases left between them. Germline loops: CDR1 DFQATT, CDR2 SNEGSKA (reference sequence). The CDR3, as DNA: TGCAGTGCAGAGGGCAGCGAAAACCAAGAGACCCAGTACTTC. Translation: CSAEGSENQETQYF.

For this clonotype: The junction and the germline gene differ at one end; a read error may be behind it. The gene calls are TRBV20-1 and TRBJ2-5; 7 bases are shared with TRBD1. The end of the DNA is better explained by TRBJ2-7, so the J call may be wrong. Germline V CDR1 and CDR2: DFQATT, SNEGSKA (reference sequence). The CDR3 is 14 amino acids. Here the CDR3 reads CSTRDGRQGHEQYF. The CDR3 coding sequence is TGCAGTACTAGAGACGGTAGACAGGGCCACGAGCAGTACTTC.

This clonotype appeared many times. The V call is TRBV7-2, the J call TRBJ2-1; D not resolved. This CDR3 is built from 15 residues. In germline, CDR1 is SGHTA, CDR2 FQGNSA. V was clipped by 0 bases and J by 0 bases, with 6 bases between them. The CDR3 region is CASSLAVSSYNEQFF. The CDR3 bases are TGTGCCAGCAGCTTAGCTGTGAGCTCCTACAATGAGCAGTTCTTC.

This clonotype was picked up a small number of times. V and J are TRBV6-2 or TRBV6-3 and TRBJ2-1; perhaps TRBD2 as D (5 bases). Looked up from germline, CDR1 is MNHEY and CDR2 is SVGEGT. The CDR3 runs 13 residues. Trimming removed 5 bases from V and 9 bases from J, with 14 bases in between. In nucleotides, the CDR3 is TGTGCCAGCAGTAACCTACTAGTAAGTGAGCAGTTCTTC. Amino acids: CASSNLLVSEQFF.

The V call is TRBV3-1, the J call TRBJ2-7, with D uncertain. This CDR3 comprises 13 residues. Germline V gene lookup returns CDR1 LGHDT and CDR2 YNNKEL (reference sequence). Deletions cut 0 bases from V and 7 bases from J, with 10 bases between. Written as DNA, the CDR3 is TGTGCCAGCAGCCAAGAGAGACACAATGAGCAGTACTTC. Protein: CASSQERHNEQYF.

The chain is built from TRBV7-9 and TRBJ2-1, with TRBD1 matching over 8 bases. The length of the CDR3 is 17 residues. Germline-derived CDR1 and CDR2 are SEHNR and FQNEAQ (reference sequence). The V segment lost 4 bases and the J segment 6 bases; nucleotides outside the gene matches: 14. The CDR3 DNA reads TGTGCCAGCAGCTCCCCCTTGGACAGGGAATCCCTCAATGAGCAGTTCTTC. This encodes CASSSPLDRESLNEQFF.

The V gene is TRBV10-3, the J gene TRBJ2-2; D ambiguous. CDR1 and CDR2 from the germline V gene are ENHRY and SYGVKD. This CDR3 comprises 15 residues. Trimming left V 8 bases short and J 0 bases short, with 13 bases between. This CDR3 reads CAIGWTAANTGELFF. The CDR3 DNA sequence: TGTGCCATCGGCTGGACGGCTGCGAACACCGGGGAGCTGTTTTTT.

The chain employs TRBV7-2 and TRBJ1-1, with D perhaps matching TRBD1 (5 bases). Germline V lookup: CDR1 SGHTA, CDR2 FQGNSA. The CDR3 is made up of 13 amino acids. V shed 1 base and J shed 9 bases, with 12 bases lying between them. CDR3 sequence reads: CASSLVSREKAFF. The CDR3 nucleotides read TGTGCCAGCAGCTTAGTAAGCAGGGAAAAAGCTTTCTTT.

This clonotype was counted a few times. The chain is built from TRBV24-1 and TRBJ2-5; D gene ambiguous. The CDR3 is 10 residues long. V lost 10 bases and J 5 bases, leaving 7 bases between the germline ends. From germline, CDR1 is KGHDR and CDR2 SFDVKD. CDR3 loop: CATRLETQYF. DNA of the CDR3: TGTGCCACTAGATTGGAGACCCAGTACTTC.

With respect to this clonotype: A much larger clone sits a single nucleotide away, making a read error possible. The V and J genes are TRBV7-2 and TRBJ1-2; possible D gene TRBD1, 5 bases. The CDR3 covers 13 residues. Germline lookup yields CDR1 SGHTA and CDR2 FQGNSA. Written as DNA, the CDR3 is TGTGCCGGCAGCCCCCGGCAGGGAGGTGGCTACACCTTC. This codes for CAGSPRQGGGYTF.

This clonotype appeared a few times. The chain carries TRBV7-8 and TRBJ2-7; D may be TRBD2 (6 bases). Trimming took off 3 bases at V and 2 bases at J, with 14 bases between the two ends. Germline V gene lookup returns CDR1 SGHVS and CDR2 FQNEAQ. The CDR3 is 15 amino acids. CDR3 region: CASSLRLVAPYEQYF. In DNA form, the CDR3 reads TGTGCCAGCAGCTTGCGACTAGTAGCCCCCTACGAGCAGTACTTC.

The CDR3 bases are TGTGCCAGCAGCTTGACTGGGGCCGAAAACTATGGCTACACCTTC. Translation: CASSLTGAENYGYTF. The chain combines TRBV5-8 with TRBJ1-2; a weak D match, TRBD1 (5 bases). Germline CDR1 reads SGHTS; CDR2 reads YDEGEE. There are 15 residues in the CDR3. Deletions cut 1 base from V and 2 bases from J, with 12 bases between.

The rearrangement uses TRBV12-5 and TRBJ1-2; D not certain. With 6 bases removed from V and 8 bases from J, the gap between germline ends came to 10 bases. From germline, CDR1 is LGHNT and CDR2 FRNRAP. The CDR3 totals 11 residues. The CDR3 loop is CASGPASGYTF. The DNA for the CDR3 is TGTGCTAGTGGCCCCGCCAGCGGCTACACCTTC.

This clonotype was recorded many times. The chain is built from TRBV5-1 and TRBJ2-1; D is uncertain. Germline values: CDR1 SGHRS, CDR2 YFSETQ. The CDR3 covers 13 residues. Trimming removed 5 bases from V and 4 bases from J, with 10 bases in between. In nucleotides, the CDR3 is TGCGCCAGCAGTGGGCAGAAATACAATGAGCAGTTCTTC. Translated, it gives CASSGQKYNEQFF.

J is TRBJ1-6 and V is TRBV3-1; D may be TRBD1 (6 bases). The V gene's germline CDR1 is LGHDT and CDR2 YNNKEL (reference sequence). V lost 1 base to trimming and J lost 7 bases, with 11 bases between them. CDR3 length equals 15 residues. The CDR3: CASSQAQGLNSPLHF. The CDR3 DNA follows: TGTGCCAGCAGCCAAGCCCAGGGGCTCAATTCACCCCTCCACTTT.

The J gene is TRBJ1-4, the V gene TRBV5-1; weak D call: TRBD1 (5 bases). The CDR3 runs to 16 residues. The V and J ends lost 3 bases and 6 bases respectively, with 18 bases between them. The V gene's germline CDR1 is SGHRS and CDR2 YFSETQ. In DNA form, the CDR3 reads TGCGCCAGCAGCTCCCTAACAGGCAATGGCGATGAAAAACTGTTTTTT. Its protein product is CASSSLTGNGDEKLFF.

The chain recombines TRBV18 with TRBJ2-6; TRBD1 matches at 8 bases. The V and J ends lost 5 bases and 6 bases, in that order; junction bases with no gene match: 12. The CDR3 extends over 17 amino acids. Germline V gene lookup returns CDR1 KGHSH and CDR2 LQKENI. The CDR3 protein is CASSAEWTGKTANVLTF. The CDR3 DNA is TGTGCCAGCTCAGCGGAATGGACAGGGAAGACGGCCAACGTCCTGACTTTC.

In its sample, this clonotype was seen a few times. The genes are TRBV9 and TRBJ2-6; no clear D gene. V gave up 1 base and J gave up 0 bases, with 5 bases separating them. Germline lookup yields CDR1 SGDLS and CDR2 YYNGEE. CDR3 length: 15 amino acids. The CDR3 DNA reads as TGTGCCAGCAGCGTATCAGCCTCTGGGGCCAACGTCCTGACTTTC. This gives the protein CASSVSASGANVLTF.

This rearrangement joins TRBV6-1 to TRBJ2-4; 8 bases fit TRBD1. V lost 5 bases and J lost 0; bases outside the gene matches: 9. Looked up from germline, CDR1 is MNHNS and CDR2 is SASEGT. This CDR3 is 17 amino acids long. CDR3 region: CASSNADRGAAKNIQYF. CDR3 DNA: TGTGCCAGCAGTAACGCTGACAGGGGTGCAGCCAAAAACATTCAGTACTTC.

This chain links TRBV9 with TRBJ1-6; D is unclear. This CDR3 comprises 14 residues. Germline V gene data show CDR1 as SGDLS and CDR2 as YYNGEE. The V end lost 5 bases, the J end lost 8 bases, and 14 bases lay between the germline ends. The CDR3 region is CASSETTTDSPLHF. The CDR3 nucleotides are TGTGCCAGCAGTGAGACAACCACGGATTCACCCCTCCACTTT.

This clonotype has just a few counts. V and J are TRBV4-1 and TRBJ1-5, with D possibly being TRBD1 (5 bases). The ends were cut back, 1 base at V and 6 bases at J, with 13 bases in the middle. The CDR3 totals 15 residues. Germline CDR1 MGHRA, CDR2 YSYEKL. This CDR3 is CASSQVPGDAQPQHF. The CDR3 region has the DNA TGCGCCAGCAGCCAAGTGCCTGGGGACGCTCAGCCCCAGCATTTT.